This passage covers 25 T cell receptor beta chains from one sample sequenced in a study of regulatory T cells in long-lasting Graves disease (dated by TCRdb to the early 2020s). The meaning of the sample's time point label: newly diagnosed GD, antithyroid drugs for less than 3 months. RNA was extracted from PBMCs in TRIzol for both TCR sequencing and RNA sequencing. Preparation of the library involved multiplex PCR. Sequencing instrument: Illumina HiSeq 4000. TCR beta libraries were built with iRepertoire HTBI primers and Arm-PCR amplification of CDR3 regions. TCRdb reprocessing: public reads trimmed at Q25 with fastp, clones called with MiXCR, in-frame beta chains kept. Identical CDR3 protein sequences are pooled into one entry, listed with their most common genes and DNA. For this sample there are over 400,000 distinct CDR3 sequences; roughly 15% appear just once. Roughly a sixth of the sample lies in the top ten.

These records were also assigned to another study, of T cells in Graves' hyperthyroidism and ophthalmopathy.

The material sequenced was peripheral blood mononuclear cells (PBMCs), taken at new diagnosis, from a patient treated with antithyroid drugs. These receptors were collected from a woman between 50 and 59 years old with Graves disease. Donor details come from another sample of the same person, matched by shared clones.

This clonotype was observed a few times. V and J are TRBV9 and TRBJ2-2; TRBD2 matches 9 bases. The CDR3 runs 16 residues. CDR1 is SGDLS, CDR2 YYNGEE, per germline. Trimming took 3 bases from V and 1 from J; bases not matched to a gene: 4. The CDR3 DNA reads TGTGCCAGCAGCGCAGCGGGAGGTTGGAACACCGGGGAGCTGTTTTTT. It codes for CASSAAGGWNTGELFF.

In its sample, this clonotype was seen many times. V gene TRBV5-1 combines with J gene TRBJ2-1; D might be TRBD1 (6 bases). The CDR3 totals 14 residues. V was shortened by 4 bases and J by 4 bases, with 12 bases between the two germline ends. CDR1 and CDR2 (germline): SGHRS, YFSETQ. In DNA, the CDR3 is TGCGCCAGCAGCGTTGGACAGAGGTACAATGAGCAGTTCTTC. Its translation is CASSVGQRYNEQFF.

This sequence joins TRBV28 and TRBJ1-5; D uncertain. The CDR3 has 13 amino acids. The V gene's germline CDR1 is MDHEN and CDR2 SYDVKM. Trimming shortened V by 3 bases and J by 7 bases, and 10 bases separated the two germline ends. The CDR3 nucleotides read TGTGCCAGCAGTTTGTTTGGTTTCCAGCCCCAGCATTTT. Protein sequence: CASSLFGFQPQHF.

This clonotype was counted only a few times. The chain uses TRBV4-1 and TRBJ2-7; TRBD1 matches 9 bases. With 4 bases clipped from V and 3 bases from J, the junction kept 4 bases outside the gene matches. The CDR3 has 14 residues. Germline CDR1 and CDR2: MGHRA and YSYEKL. In nucleotides, the CDR3 is TGCGCCAGCAGCCGGGGACAGGGAAGCTACGAGCAGTACTTC. Residues: CASSRGQGSYEQYF.

The chain carries TRBV4-1 and TRBJ2-1, with D perhaps TRBD2 (5 bases). V dropped 3 bases and J dropped 0 bases, with 21 bases sitting between them. The CDR3 consists of 19 residues. Germline V gene data show CDR1 as MGHRA and CDR2 as YSYEKL. In nucleotides, the CDR3 is TGCGCCAGCAGCCATCCCACGGCGGCTAGCCGAAGCTCCTACAATGAGCAGTTCTTC. Protein: CASSHPTAASRSSYNEQFF.

This clonotype was seen ten or more times. This rearrangement joins TRBV28 to TRBJ2-7, with D maybe TRBD2 (5 bases). Trimming took 8 bases from V and 0 from J, leaving 14 bases between them. The length of the CDR3 is 14 residues. Germline V gene sequence: CDR1 MDHEN, CDR2 SYDVKM. CDR3 in DNA: TGTGCCAGCCGCCAAATAGGGAGCTCCTACGAGCAGTACTTC. Amino acid sequence: CASRQIGSSYEQYF.

In its sample, this clonotype was seen a few times. CDR3 nucleotide sequence: TGTGCCAGCAGCTTGGGCTCTACCTTAAGGGATACGCAGTATTTT. Its protein is CASSLGSTLRDTQYF. The chain couples TRBV5-8 to TRBJ2-3, with D unclear. This CDR3 comprises 15 residues. V was pared by 0 bases and J by 6 bases, with 14 bases between. Germline V lookup: CDR1 SGHTS, CDR2 YDEGEE. Full variable domain (outside the CDR3, taken from reference TRBV5-8 and TRBJ2-3): EAGVTQSPTHLIKTRGQQATLRCSPISGHTSVYWYQQALGLGLQFLLWYDEGEERNRGNFPPRFSGRQFPNYSSELNVNALELEDSALYLCASSLGSTLRDTQYFGPGTRLTVL.

In this sample, this clonotype turned up many times. The chain couples TRBV20-1 to TRBJ2-7; D is perhaps TRBD1 or TRBD2 (6 bases each). The V and J ends lost 8 bases and 5 bases respectively, with 16 bases between them. The V gene's germline CDR1 is DFQATT and CDR2 SNEGSKA (reference sequence). The CDR3 totals 12 residues. In nucleotides, the CDR3 is TGCAGTCTCCTTGGGGGGCGGGACGAGCAGTACTTC. This sequence encodes CSLLGGRDEQYF.

This clonotype has at least ten counts. The chain recombines TRBV12-3 or TRBV12-4 with TRBJ2-3; 8 bases map to TRBD1. V shed 7 bases, J shed 6 bases, and the junction held 12 bases outside the gene matches. CDR3 length equals 15 residues. The CDR3 loop reads CASIKRQGFGDTQYF. The DNA of the CDR3 is TGTGCCAGCATCAAGCGACAGGGGTTTGGGGATACGCAGTATTTT.

V is TRBV14 and J is TRBJ1-1; a possible D gene is TRBD1 (6 bases). Trimming shortened V by 3 bases and J by 3 bases, and 20 bases separated the two germline ends. Germline V gene data show CDR1 as SGHDN and CDR2 as FVKESK. The CDR3 has 17 residues. For the CDR3, the DNA is TGTGCCAGCAGCCACCCTCCCAGGGGTAAGACCCACACTGAAGCTTTCTTT. Translated: CASSHPPRGKTHTEAFF.

About this clonotype itself: A much larger clone lies a single base off, so this may be a read error. The V call is TRBV6-5, the J call TRBJ2-1, with 9 bases that match TRBD2. Germline V gene sequence: CDR1 MNHEY, CDR2 SVGAGI. The CDR3 sequence is 17 residues long. The CDR3 loop is CASSYSTSGTLPNGQFF. The CDR3 DNA reads as TGTGCCAGCAGTTACTCGACTAGCGGAACACTCCCCAATGGGCAGTTCTTC.

This clonotype was counted at least ten times. The chain combines TRBV10-3 with TRBJ2-1, with a tentative D call TRBD2 (6 bases). Trimming stripped 5 bases from V and 0 bases from J, with 11 bases between. This CDR3 is built from 15 residues. Germline values: CDR1 ENHRY, CDR2 SYGVKD. Written as DNA, the CDR3 is TGTGCCATCAGTCCCGGGACTGTCTCCTACAATGAGCAGTTCTTC. It translates to CAISPGTVSYNEQFF.

The sample holds many counts of this clonotype. CDR3: CASSSPGTRGTHNEQFF. DNA for the CDR3: TGTGCCAGCAGTTCACCGGGGACTAGAGGGACACACAATGAGCAGTTCTTC. The rearrangement joins TRBV28 to TRBJ2-1, with 8 bases matching TRBD2. The CDR3 totals 17 residues. Trimming removed 4 bases from V and 5 bases from J; junction bases left unmatched: 13. Germline-derived CDR1 and CDR2 are MDHEN and SYDVKM. Supplemented by reference TRBV28 and TRBJ2-1, the full variable domain reads DVKVTQSSRYLVKRTGEKVFLECVQDMDHENMFWYRQDPGLGLRLIYFSYDVKMKEKGDIPEGYSVSREKKERFSLILESASTNQTSMYLCASSSPGTRGTHNEQFFGPGTRLTVL.

This clonotype has ten or more counts. The V call is TRBV28, the J call TRBJ2-2, with D uncertain. The CDR3 totals 14 residues. Germline V CDR1 and CDR2: MDHEN, SYDVKM. The V gene lost 6 bases and the J gene lost 3 bases, with 11 bases spanning the gap. CDR3 nucleotide sequence: TGTGCCAGCAGCCGGCCGACTTACACCGGGGAGCTGTTTTTT. Translating gives CASSRPTYTGELFF.

This clonotype was detected many times. The gene calls are TRBV28 and TRBJ2-7; no clear D. Germline-derived CDR1 and CDR2 are MDHEN and SYDVKM. Deletions cut 3 bases from V and 3 bases from J, with 6 bases between. The CDR3 totals 12 residues. This chain's CDR3 is CASSFLVYEQYF. The CDR3, as DNA: TGTGCCAGCAGTTTTTTGGTCTACGAGCAGTACTTC.

In its sample, this clonotype was seen many times. The chain employs TRBV20-1 and TRBJ2-1; a weak D match, TRBD2 (6 bases). Between the trimmed V and J ends, which lost 2 bases and 0 bases, there was a span of 11 bases. Germline values: CDR1 DFQATT, CDR2 SNEGSKA (reference sequence). The CDR3 runs 15 residues. DNA of the CDR3: TGCAGTGCTAGACAGGTGACTAGCTCCTACAATGAGCAGTTCTTC. Its translation: CSARQVTSSYNEQFF.

As concerns this clonotype: This may come from a read error, since a much larger clone is one base off. The chain links TRBV27 to TRBJ2-1; D call uncertain. This CDR3 region has 12 residues. The germline gives CDR1 MNHEY, CDR2 SMNVEV (reference sequence). The V and J ends lost 0 bases and 6 bases respectively, with 3 bases between them. The DNA for the CDR3 is TGTGCCAGCAGTTTATCGATCAATGAGCAGTTCTTC. This sequence encodes CASSLSINEQFF.

The sample holds many counts of this clonotype. The V gene is TRBV12-3 or TRBV12-4, the J gene TRBJ2-1; 8 nucleotides align to TRBD1. The CDR3 is made up of 15 amino acids. Losses at the gene ends were 5 bases for V and 3 bases for J; bases not matched to a gene: 6. The CDR3 protein is CASSIRDRLYNEQFF. The CDR3 DNA reads as TGTGCCAGCAGTATCCGGGACAGGCTCTACAATGAGCAGTTCTTC.

This clonotype came up many times. The chain joins TRBV24-1 to TRBJ2-3; 7 positions agree with TRBD2. The V segment lost 9 bases and the J segment 5 bases; nucleotides outside the gene matches: 7. CDR3 length: 13 amino acids. The germline CDR1 and CDR2 sequences are KGHDR and SFDVKD. The CDR3 sequence: CATGVASGDTQYF. The CDR3, as DNA: TGTGCCACCGGTGTTGCTAGCGGAGATACGCAGTATTTT.

This rearrangement joins TRBV9 to TRBJ2-3; D may correspond to TRBD1 or TRBD2 (5 bases each). Germline lookup yields CDR1 SGDLS and CDR2 YYNGEE. The CDR3 has 16 amino acids. Trimming took off 0 bases at V and 0 bases at J, with 11 bases between the two ends. The CDR3 sequence is CASSVGGGRSTDTQYF. CDR3 nucleotide sequence: TGTGCCAGCAGCGTAGGGGGCGGGCGAAGCACAGATACGCAGTATTTT. The complete variable domain, with remaining parts taken from reference TRBV9 and TRBJ2-3, reads DSGVTQTPKHLITATGQRVTLRCSPRSGDLSVYWYQQSLDQGLQFLIQYYNGEERAKGNILERFSAQQFPDLHSELNLSSLELGDSALYFCASSVGGGRSTDTQYFGPGTRLTVL.

This clonotype was picked up many times. The chain uses TRBV5-1 and TRBJ2-1, with TRBD2 matching over 9 bases. The CDR3 is 14 residues long. CDR1 is SGHRS and CDR2 is YFSETQ in the germline V gene. V lost 0 bases, J lost 7 bases, and 2 bases stayed unmatched. The CDR3 loop is CASSLASGKNEQFF. CDR3 nucleotide sequence: TGCGCCAGCAGCTTGGCTAGCGGGAAAAATGAGCAGTTCTTC.

This clonotype turned up a few times. The chain carries TRBV29-1 and TRBJ2-5; D remains ambiguous. This CDR3 is built from 14 residues. The germline V gene has CDR1 SQVTM and CDR2 ANQGSEA. Deletions cut 0 bases from V and 1 base from J, with 9 bases between. The CDR3 bases are TGCAGCGTTGAAGATCGGTACAGCCAAGAGACCCAGTACTTC. It is translated as CSVEDRYSQETQYF.

This clonotype was recorded a few times. J is TRBJ2-1 and V is TRBV5-1, with D perhaps matching TRBD2 (5 bases). Germline assignment: CDR1 SGHRS and CDR2 YFSETQ. The V and J ends lost 4 bases and 5 bases respectively, with 10 bases between them. This CDR3 spans 13 amino acids. The CDR3, as DNA: TGCGCCAGCAGCCCGGACTCGAACAATGAGCAGTTCTTC. This translates into CASSPDSNNEQFF.

This clonotype has a count of ten or more. The chain combines TRBV27 with TRBJ1-3; 7 nucleotides match TRBD1. The V gene's germline CDR1 is MNHEY and CDR2 SMNVEV (reference sequence). This CDR3 has 16 residues. V was clipped by 2 bases and J by 7 bases; unmatched bases: 11. The CDR3 region has the DNA TGTGCCAGCAGTTTAACCTACCCGACAGGGAGGAACACCATATATTTT. Amino acid sequence: CASSLTYPTGRNTIYF.

The table lists this clonotype with many counts. The chain uses TRBV3-1 and TRBJ2-3; tentatively, D is TRBD2 (6 bases). Trimming left V 1 base short and J 2 bases short, with 13 bases between. This CDR3 has 16 amino acids. Per the germline V gene, CDR1 is LGHDT and CDR2 is YNNKEL (reference sequence). CDR3 sequence (DNA): TGTGCCAGCAGCCAAGCGGGACTTCAGTACACAGATACGCAGTATTTT. As protein: CASSQAGLQYTDTQYF.